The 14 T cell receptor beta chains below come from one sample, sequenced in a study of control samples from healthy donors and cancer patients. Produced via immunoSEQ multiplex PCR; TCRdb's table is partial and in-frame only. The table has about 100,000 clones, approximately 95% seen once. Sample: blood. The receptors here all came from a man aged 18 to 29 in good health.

The CDR3 loop reads CASSFGRLNTEAFF. DNA for the CDR3: TGCGCCAGCAGCTTCGGCAGGCTGAACACTGAAGCTTTCTTT. The chain is built from TRBV5-1 and TRBJ1-1, with no clear D. V lost 2 bases, J lost 0 bases, and 8 bases lay in between. CDR3 length: 14 amino acids. The germline CDR1 and CDR2 sequences are SGHRS and YFSETQ.

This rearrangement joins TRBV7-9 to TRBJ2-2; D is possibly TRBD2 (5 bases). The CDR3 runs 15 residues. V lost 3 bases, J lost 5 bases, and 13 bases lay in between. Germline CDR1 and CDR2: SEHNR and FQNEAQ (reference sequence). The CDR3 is CASSFGGTRTGELFF. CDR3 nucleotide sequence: TGTGCCAGCAGCTTCGGAGGAACGCGAACCGGGGAGCTGTTTTTT.

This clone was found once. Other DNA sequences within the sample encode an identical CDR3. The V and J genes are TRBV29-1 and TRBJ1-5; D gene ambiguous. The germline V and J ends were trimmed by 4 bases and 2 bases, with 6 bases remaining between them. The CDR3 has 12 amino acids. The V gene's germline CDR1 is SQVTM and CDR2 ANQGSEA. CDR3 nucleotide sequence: TGCAGCGTTGGGCAGGGCAATCAGCCCCAGCATTTT. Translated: CSVGQGNQPQHF.

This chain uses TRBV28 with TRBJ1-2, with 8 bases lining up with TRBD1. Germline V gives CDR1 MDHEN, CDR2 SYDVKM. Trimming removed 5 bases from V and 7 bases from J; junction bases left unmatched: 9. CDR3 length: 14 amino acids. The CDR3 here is CASSPATGVSGYTF. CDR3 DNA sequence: TGTGCCAGCAGTCCAGCGACAGGGGTTTCTGGCTACACCTTC.

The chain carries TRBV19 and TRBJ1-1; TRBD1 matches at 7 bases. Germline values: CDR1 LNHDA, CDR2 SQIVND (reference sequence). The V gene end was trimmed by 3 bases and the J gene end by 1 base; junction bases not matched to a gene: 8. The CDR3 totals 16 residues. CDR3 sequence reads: CASSITGAIGNTEAFF. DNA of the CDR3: TGTGCCAGTAGTATCACAGGGGCGATAGGGAACACTGAAGCTTTCTTT.

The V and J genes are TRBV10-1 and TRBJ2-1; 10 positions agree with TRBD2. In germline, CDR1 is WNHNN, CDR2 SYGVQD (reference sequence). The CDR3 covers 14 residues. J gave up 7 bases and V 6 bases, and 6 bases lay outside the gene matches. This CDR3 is CASSIAGGRNEQFF. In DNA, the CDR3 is TGCGCCAGCAGCATAGCGGGGGGCCGGAATGAGCAGTTCTTC.

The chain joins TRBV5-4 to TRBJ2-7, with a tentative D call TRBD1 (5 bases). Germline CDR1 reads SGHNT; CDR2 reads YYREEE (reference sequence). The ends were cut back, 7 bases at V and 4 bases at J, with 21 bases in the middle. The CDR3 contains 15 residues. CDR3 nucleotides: TGTGCCAGCTCAAGAAGGGGTGCCCCTGGTTACGAGCAGTACTTC. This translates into CASSRRGAPGYEQYF.

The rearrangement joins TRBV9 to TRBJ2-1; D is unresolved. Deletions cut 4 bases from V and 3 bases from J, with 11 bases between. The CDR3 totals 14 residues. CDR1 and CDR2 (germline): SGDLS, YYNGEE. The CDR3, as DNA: TGTGCCAGCAGCATGTCCTCGGGCTACAATGAGCAGTTCTTC. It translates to CASSMSSGYNEQFF.

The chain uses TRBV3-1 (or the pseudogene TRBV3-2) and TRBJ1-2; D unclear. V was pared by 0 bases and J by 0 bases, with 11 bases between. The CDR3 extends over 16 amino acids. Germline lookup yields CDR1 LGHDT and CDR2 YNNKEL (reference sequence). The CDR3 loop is CASSQDHDPSNYGYTF. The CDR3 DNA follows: TGTGCCAGCAGCCAAGATCACGACCCCTCTAACTATGGCTACACCTTC.

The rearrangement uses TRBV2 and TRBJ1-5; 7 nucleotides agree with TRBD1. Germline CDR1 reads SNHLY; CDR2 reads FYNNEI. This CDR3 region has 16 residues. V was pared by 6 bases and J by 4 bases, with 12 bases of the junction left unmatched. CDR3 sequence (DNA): TGTGCCAGCAGGAGACAGGGTCCATTGGGAAATCAGCCCCAGCATTTT. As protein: CASRRQGPLGNQPQHF.

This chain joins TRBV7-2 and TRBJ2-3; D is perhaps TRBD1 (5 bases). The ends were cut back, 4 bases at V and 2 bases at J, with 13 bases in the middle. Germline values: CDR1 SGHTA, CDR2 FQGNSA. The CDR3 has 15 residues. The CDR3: CASSSQTVATDTQYF. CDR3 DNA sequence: TGTGCCAGCAGCTCCCAGACAGTAGCCACAGATACGCAGTATTTT.

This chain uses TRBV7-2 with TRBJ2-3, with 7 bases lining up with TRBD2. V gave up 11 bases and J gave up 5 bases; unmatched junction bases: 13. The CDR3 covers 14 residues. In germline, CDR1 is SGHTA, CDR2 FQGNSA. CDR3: CASLPASGLDTQYF. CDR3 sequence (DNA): TGTGCCTCTCTCCCCGCTAGCGGACTAGATACGCAGTATTTT.

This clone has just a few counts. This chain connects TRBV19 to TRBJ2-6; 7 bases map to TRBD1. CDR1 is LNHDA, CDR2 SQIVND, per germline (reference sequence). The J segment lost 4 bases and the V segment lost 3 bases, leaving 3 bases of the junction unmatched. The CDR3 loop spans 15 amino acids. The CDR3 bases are TGTGCCAGTAGTATCTTGGACAGGGGGGCCAACGTCCTGACTTTC. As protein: CASSILDRGANVLTF.

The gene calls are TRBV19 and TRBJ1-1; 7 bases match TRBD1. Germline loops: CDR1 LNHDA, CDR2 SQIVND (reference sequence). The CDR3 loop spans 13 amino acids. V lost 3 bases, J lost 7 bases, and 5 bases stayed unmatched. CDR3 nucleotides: TGTGCCAGTAGTATCGGGACAGCCTATGAAGCTTTCTTT. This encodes CASSIGTAYEAFF.